Detailed here is one T cell receptor beta chain. This sample stems from a study of blood T cell repertoires in COVID-19. Looking at the study overall: Acute-phase and convalescent COVID-19 samples originated in the United States, Italy and Spain. Sample material is recorded as cDNA or gDNA derived from T cells, B-cell-depleted T cells, or PBMCs.

Original analysis: Amplification with reference gene primers provided the estimates of nucleated cell counts. Only in-frame clones appear in the TCRdb table, and some are missing; sequencing was by immunoSEQ multiplex PCR. Clonal size and the V and J genes are those of that table, whereas D and trimming came from the DNA. The table lists 50,000 or so clones, approximately 81% of them singletons, with roughly 4.5% in the top ten. This CDR3 is built from 16 residues. Germline lookup yields CDR1 SGHRS and CDR2 YFSETQ. V shed 4 bases, J shed 2 bases, and the junction held 4 bases outside the gene matches.

This TCR was sampled from a middle-aged man with active COVID-19. V is TRBV5-1 and J is TRBJ2-2; the match to TRBD2 covers 11 bases. The sample consisted of peripheral blood. DNA of the CDR3: TGCGCCAGCAGCGAAGGACTAGCGGGTAACACCGGGGAGCTGTTTTTT. It is translated as CASSEGLAGNTGELFF.